This is a list of T cell receptor beta chains from one sample in a study of beta chain features in type 1 diabetes. Profiled with immunoSEQ multiplex PCR; TCRdb holds only in-frame clones, not every one. The sample lists 200,000 to 250,000 clones, over 9.5% occurring once. The sequencing input was naive CD4+ T cells from blood. The receptors come from a woman in her late teens or twenties in good health. Both conserved end residues are trimmed from each CDR3. D genes are given only for firm matches. A row's size may be missing; if present it is once, few, many or a size class.

d_gene,v_gene,abundance,j_gene,CDR3aa
TRBD1,TRBV9,few,TRBJ1-3,ASSATGVESGNTIY
.,TRBV20-1,few,TRBJ2-5,SAPDQETQY
TRBD1,TRBV25-1,.,TRBJ1-5,ASRGQGDQPQH
.,TRBV5-4,few,TRBJ2-2,ASSLEIARNTGELF
TRBD2,TRBV5-1,.,TRBJ2-5,ASSRLAGQETQY
TRBD1,TRBV4-1,.,TRBJ1-5,ASSARDRSNQPQH
TRBD1,TRBV6-5,few,TRBJ1-2,ASRRQGGNYGYT
TRBD2,TRBV5-1,.,TRBJ2-1,ASNRGTTYNEQF
TRBD1,TRBV5-1,few,TRBJ1-1,ASSFRQGGGTEAF
.,TRBV5-4,.,TRBJ1-1,ASSLEPNTEAF
.,TRBV5-8,few,TRBJ2-2,ASSYGSYTGELF
TRBD1,TRBV6-5,few,TRBJ1-2,ASSYGQGAGYT
TRBD1,TRBV18,few,TRBJ2-7,ASSPWGQAIYEQY
TRBD2,TRBV5-1,.,TRBJ2-2,ASSLEGLATTGELF
.,TRBV6-1,.,TRBJ2-3,ASSEIADTQY
.,TRBV5-4,few,TRBJ1-2,ASRPASAGYGYT
.,TRBV2,few,TRBJ2-3,ASKGGSVADTQY
.,TRBV27,.,TRBJ2-2,ASSGRVTGELF
TRBD1,TRBV7-9,few,TRBJ1-2,ASSLRQGDGYT
.,TRBV7-3,.,TRBJ2-7,ASSRLPYYEQY
TRBD1,TRBV5-1,.,TRBJ2-3,ASSWGTGSQDTQY
.,TRBV29-1,.,TRBJ2-2,SVGQEVGNTGELF
TRBD1,TRBV18,few,TRBJ1-1,ASSPDRVLKAEAF
.,TRBV27,.,TRBJ2-7,ASSSPLREQY
TRBD1,TRBV25-1,few,TRBJ1-1,ASSEFGGRGHTEAF
TRBD1,TRBV14,few,TRBJ2-2,ASSLGTGVLRELF
TRBD2,TRBV5-1,few,TRBJ2-3,ASSHGRGGTDTQY
TRBD1,TRBV5-1,.,TRBJ1-1,ASSAGQGVNTEAF
TRBD1,TRBV5-1,few,TRBJ2-2,ASSFRDRSTGELF
.,TRBV7-8,few,TRBJ2-3,ASTPIPRGTDTQY
.,TRBV27,.,TRBJ1-6,ASKTAPPYNSPLH
.,TRBV9,.,TRBJ1-2,ASSVSGQNYGYT
TRBD2,TRBV5-1,few,TRBJ2-1,ASSLDLAGGYNEQF
.,TRBV19,few,TRBJ1-2,ATTGSQNGYT
.,TRBV5-1,few,TRBJ2-7,ASSSLDGSNEQY
.,TRBV27,few,TRBJ1-1,ASRKGGSVRGTEAF
TRBD1,TRBV6-6,few,TRBJ2-2,ASSQTGGENTGELF
TRBD2,TRBV5-4,few,TRBJ2-7,ASSFSPGLAVYEQY
.,TRBV19,few,TRBJ1-2,ASTPGQAIGYT
.,TRBV6-1,few,TRBJ1-5,ASLDRTHQPQH
.,TRBV5-4,many,TRBJ2-3,ASSFLQGSTDTQY
.,TRBV19,.,TRBJ1-5,ASSIGGGYSNQPQH
TRBD1,TRBV19,few,TRBJ1-2,ASSRDSNYGYT
TRBD2,TRBV5-1,few,TRBJ2-1,ASSLEGSGGNEQF
.,TRBV10-3,.,TRBJ1-3,AISAPRGAGNTIY
.,TRBV5-1,few,TRBJ2-3,ASSPTGPSTDTQY
TRBD2,TRBV11-2,few,TRBJ2-3,ASSLREYTDTQY
.,TRBV5-8,.,TRBJ2-7,ASSLVVVPTLDEQY
.,TRBV6-6,few,TRBJ2-3,ASSYRELDTQY
.,TRBV5-6,.,TRBJ1-1,ASSISGVLKNTEAF
.,TRBV19,few,TRBJ2-5,ASSDWGVQETQY
TRBD1,TRBV29-1,.,TRBJ1-2,SVADRANYGYT
.,TRBV5-4,.,TRBJ2-7,ASTRGLAGSEQY
.,TRBV5-6,few,TRBJ1-5,ASSLGLSNQPQH
.,TRBV28,.,TRBJ1-2,ASSFGGLWDGYT
TRBD1,TRBV27,.,TRBJ1-6,ASSSDRGNSPLH
TRBD1,TRBV29-1,few,TRBJ1-1,SALTGTNTEAF